Following are 11 T cell receptor beta chains from one sample sequenced in a study of T cell repertoires in cytomegalovirus infection. TCRdb re-called the reads with MiXCR, one entry per CDR3 protein. The table lists roughly 990,000 distinct CDR3 sequences, around 32% of them singletons. Their antigen targets remain unknown. The source was cultured CD8+ T cells from PBMCs, collected from culture after CMV antigen stimulation. These receptors were obtained from a human donor in good health (CMV status not recorded). Some clones in this sample may be carry-over from other donors' samples.

This clonotype was counted only a few times. In nucleotides, the CDR3 is TGTGCCAGCAGCGCCTGGACTAGCGGGAGCACAGATACGCAGTATTTT. It specifies CASSAWTSGSTDTQYF. The chain couples TRBV5-4 to TRBJ2-3; 11 bases match TRBD2. Germline V lookup: CDR1 SGHNT, CDR2 YYREEE (reference sequence). V trimming: 4 bases; J trimming: 0 bases; junction bases outside the gene matches: 4. The CDR3 is made up of 16 amino acids.

This clonotype turned up a few times. The chain combines TRBV6-5 with TRBJ2-5, with D tentatively TRBD1 (5 bases). Germline lookup yields CDR1 MNHEY and CDR2 SVGAGI. The CDR3 sequence is 15 residues long. Trimming stripped 4 bases from V and 1 base from J, with 13 bases between. CDR3 residues: CASSFSPDSQETQYF. The DNA for the CDR3 is TGTGCCAGCAGTTTCTCCCCAGACAGCCAAGAGACCCAGTACTTC.

A note on this clonotype: A junction boundary mismatches the germline segment, possibly from a read error. The J gene is TRBJ2-5, the V gene TRBV7-7; D not resolved. The CDR3 has 13 amino acids. Germline V gene lookup returns CDR1 SSHAT and CDR2 FNYEAQ (reference sequence). The CDR3 DNA is TGTGCTAGCAGCTTGGACCTTTCTGAGACCCAGTACTTC. This codes for CASSLDLSETQYF.

The chain carries TRBV5-4 and TRBJ1-4, with TRBD1 identical over 10 bases. V lost 3 bases, J lost 8 bases, and 4 bases stayed unmatched. Germline V gene data show CDR1 as SGHNT and CDR2 as YYREEE (reference sequence). CDR3 length: 14 amino acids. CDR3 amino acids: CASSYDRGREKLFF. The CDR3 DNA follows: TGTGCCAGCAGCTATGACAGGGGGCGGGAAAAACTGTTTTTT.

The V gene is TRBV20-1, the J gene TRBJ2-7; perhaps TRBD1 as D (5 bases). The CDR3 extends over 14 amino acids. Trimming shortened V by 3 bases and J by 1 base, and 13 bases separated the two germline ends. CDR1 DFQATT and CDR2 SNEGSKA come from the germline V gene (reference sequence). DNA of the CDR3: TGCAGTGCTAGGAACCAACAGGTTTCCTACGAGCAGTACTTC. This gives the protein CSARNQQVSYEQYF.

This clonotype was seen many times. The J gene is TRBJ2-2, the V gene TRBV12-3 or TRBV12-4; TRBD2 is a possible D gene (6 bases). The CDR3 is made up of 15 amino acids. The V end was cut by 6 bases, the J end by 0 bases, with 11 bases between. CDR3 residues: CASRGGRTNTGELFF. The CDR3 DNA is TGTGCCAGCAGGGGAGGACGGACGAACACCGGGGAGCTGTTTTTT.

This clonotype was detected many times. V gene TRBV6-2 or TRBV6-3 combines with J gene TRBJ2-1; tentatively, D is TRBD1 (6 bases). The CDR3 is 11 amino acids. Trimming stripped 11 bases from V and 3 bases from J, with 8 bases between. In germline, CDR1 is MNHEY, CDR2 SVGEGT. The DNA for the CDR3 is TGTGCCTCGACAGGCTACAATGAGCAGTTCTTC. This sequence encodes CASTGYNEQFF.

This chain joins TRBV7-6 and TRBJ1-2; D not resolved. V lost 6 bases, J lost 2 bases, and 16 bases lay in between. CDR3 length equals 15 residues. Germline V gene lookup returns CDR1 SGHVS and CDR2 FNYEAQ. This chain's CDR3 is CASREPANINYGYTF. The CDR3 DNA follows: TGTGCCAGCAGGGAGCCCGCGAACATAAACTATGGCTACACCTTC.

At least ten counts were recorded for this clonotype. The J gene is TRBJ2-2, the V gene TRBV7-9; D is perhaps TRBD1 or TRBD2 (6 bases each). CDR1 and CDR2 (germline): SEHNR, FQNEAQ (reference sequence). The germline V and J ends were trimmed by 0 bases and 0 bases, with 11 bases remaining between them. CDR3 length: 17 residues. CDR3 nucleotide sequence: TGTGCCAGCAGCTTAGCGCCCGGGGGCGCGAACACCGGGGAGCTGTTTTTT. Amino acids: CASSLAPGGANTGELFF.

A remark on this clonotype: Germline and junction disagree at one end, which may indicate a read error. The chain combines TRBV12-3 or TRBV12-4 with TRBJ1-1, with D unclear. The CDR3 contains 12 residues. The CDR3 loop reads CASSLLKTEAFF. CDR3 nucleotides: TGTGCCAGCAGTTTACTGAAGACTGAAGCTTTCTTT.

This clonotype has more than one count but fewer than ten. The J gene is TRBJ1-6, the V gene TRBV7-6, with TRBD1 identical over 10 bases. The V segment lost 5 bases and the J segment 7 bases; nucleotides outside the gene matches: 14. Per germline, CDR1 SGHVS and CDR2 FNYEAQ. This CDR3 region has 18 residues. CDR3: CASSATGTGELINSPLHF. The CDR3 DNA reads as TGTGCCAGCAGCGCAACCGGGACAGGGGAACTTATAAATTCACCCCTCCACTTT.